What follows is one T cell receptor (beta chain) and its context. This sample is part of a study of control samples from healthy donors and cancer patients. Unmatched junction bases numbered 8, after V lost 4 bases and J lost 3 bases. Germline V gene sequence: CDR1 SGHRS, CDR2 YFSETQ. The CDR3 sequence is 17 residues long. Sequencing was performed with immunoSEQ multiplex PCR; in TCRdb, only in-frame clones are kept and a portion is missing. The sample records 140,000 to 150,000 clones, under 90% being singletons. The rearrangement links TRBV5-1 to TRBJ2-3, with 13 positions matching TRBD2. The sample taken for sequencing was blood. This TCR was recovered from a man aged 30 to 39 in good health. CDR3 bases: TGCGCCAGCAGCGGAGGGACTAGCGGGGACTTTACAGATACGCAGTATTTT. Residues: CASSGGTSGDFTDTQYF.